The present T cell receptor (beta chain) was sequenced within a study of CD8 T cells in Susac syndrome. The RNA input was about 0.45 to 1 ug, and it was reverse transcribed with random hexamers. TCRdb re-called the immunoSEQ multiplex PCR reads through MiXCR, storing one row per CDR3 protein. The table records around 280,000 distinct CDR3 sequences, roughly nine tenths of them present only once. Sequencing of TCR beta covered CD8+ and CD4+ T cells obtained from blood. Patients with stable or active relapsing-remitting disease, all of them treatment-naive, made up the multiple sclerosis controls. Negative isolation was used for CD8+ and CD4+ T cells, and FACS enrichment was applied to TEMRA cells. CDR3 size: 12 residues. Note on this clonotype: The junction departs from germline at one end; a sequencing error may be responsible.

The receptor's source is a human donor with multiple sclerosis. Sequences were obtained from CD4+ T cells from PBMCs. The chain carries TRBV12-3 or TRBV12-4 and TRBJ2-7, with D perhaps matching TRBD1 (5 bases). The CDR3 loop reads CASSLSTDEQDF. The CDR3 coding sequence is TGTGCCAGCAGTTTGTCGACAGACGAGCAGGACTTC.